A single sample gave rise to the 31 T cell receptor beta chains below, sequenced in a study of OX40 agonist ivuxolimab in advanced cancers. Clones were sequenced by immunoSEQ multiplex PCR, and TCRdb holds only the in-frame ones, with some missing. The table shows over 20,000 clones, with 80% to 90% occurring only once. Here the sequenced sample was CD4+ or CD8+ T cells sorted from blood, taken in a trial of the OX40 agonist ivuxolimab. These receptors came from an adult with an advanced solid tumor such as melanoma, head and neck, liver or kidney cancer.

This clone was detected only a few times. The chain is built from TRBV4-2 and TRBJ2-5; no clear D gene. The V and J ends lost 3 bases and 3 bases respectively, with 5 bases between them. Germline V lookup: CDR1 LGHNA, CDR2 YNFKEQ. The CDR3 loop spans 12 amino acids. For the CDR3, the DNA is TGTGCCAGCAGCCATCCAGAAGAGACCCAGTACTTC. Protein sequence: CASSHPEETQYF.

The chain employs TRBV4-2 and TRBJ2-3; the match to TRBD2 covers 7 bases. The V segment lost 2 bases and the J segment 4 bases; nucleotides outside the gene matches: 3. Germline CDR1 and CDR2: LGHNA and YNFKEQ. The CDR3 spans 14 residues. CDR3 region: CASSQMGGSDTQYF. The CDR3 DNA reads as TGTGCCAGCAGCCAAATGGGAGGGTCAGATACGCAGTATTTT.

V gene TRBV5-4 combines with J gene TRBJ1-1; D is unclear. The CDR3 consists of 12 residues. With 0 bases removed from V and 6 bases from J, the gap between germline ends came to 6 bases. CDR1 and CDR2 (germline): SGHNT, YYREEE (reference sequence). The CDR3 region has the DNA TGTGCCAGCAGCTTGGACGGCGCTGAAGCTTTCTTT. Its translation is CASSLDGAEAFF.

V is TRBV11-1 and J is TRBJ2-7; a possible D gene is TRBD1 (6 bases). V gave up 5 bases and J gave up 7 bases, with 18 bases separating them. The germline CDR1 and CDR2 sequences are SGHAT and FQDESV (reference sequence). This CDR3 comprises 14 residues. The CDR3 loop is CASSPQGNSREQYF. The CDR3 DNA is TGTGCCAGCAGCCCGCAGGGGAATTCGAGGGAGCAGTACTTC.

The chain uses TRBV29-1 and TRBJ1-1; D is uncertain. Trimming removed 4 bases from V and 5 bases from J, with 20 bases in between. Germline assignment: CDR1 SQVTM and CDR2 ANQGSEA. This CDR3 has 15 residues. This chain's CDR3 is CSVGQAPILATEAFF. The CDR3 coding sequence is TGCAGCGTTGGCCAAGCTCCCATCTTGGCTACTGAAGCTTTCTTT.

The chain recombines TRBV9 with TRBJ2-3; a weak D match, TRBD2 (6 bases). The V end lost 4 bases, the J end lost 2 bases, and 29 bases lay between the germline ends. Germline V CDR1 and CDR2: SGDLS, YYNGEE. The length of the CDR3 is 20 residues. For the CDR3, the DNA is TGTGCCAGCAGCCCTGCCGGGGGTCAAGCTAGCTACGACGACACAGATACGCAGTATTTT. Protein sequence: CASSPAGGQASYDDTDTQYF.

The rearrangement joins TRBV9 to TRBJ1-5; perhaps TRBD1 as D (6 bases). CDR1 and CDR2 from the germline V gene are SGDLS and YYNGEE. V lost 0 bases and J lost 9, with 13 bases in between. CDR3 size: 14 residues. CDR3 region: CASSVDGGGGPQHF. CDR3 nucleotides: TGTGCCAGCAGCGTAGACGGGGGCGGGGGGCCCCAGCATTTT.

The CDR3 sequence is CAWTGTESNYGYTF. CDR3 coding DNA: TGTGCCTGGACGGGGACCGAGTCTAACTATGGCTACACCTTC. The gene calls are TRBV30 and TRBJ1-2; a weak D match, TRBD1 (5 bases). CDR1 and CDR2 from the germline V gene are GTSNPN and SVGIG (reference sequence). CDR3 length: 14 amino acids. Between the trimmed V and J ends, which lost 4 bases and 0 bases, there was a span of 12 bases.

The genes are TRBV15 and TRBJ2-3, with a weak D call TRBD2 (6 bases). With 1 base removed from V and 3 bases from J, the gap between germline ends came to 8 bases. Germline V lookup: CDR1 LNHNV, CDR2 YYDKDF (reference sequence). The CDR3 consists of 14 residues. In DNA, the CDR3 is TGTGCCACCAGCAGAGGCCTAGCGACAGATACGCAGTATTTT. It yields the protein CATSRGLATDTQYF.

This chain uses TRBV5-6 with TRBJ1-5; D is possibly TRBD1 (5 bases). Per the germline V gene, CDR1 is SGHDT and CDR2 is YYEEEE. This CDR3 is 16 amino acids long. The V end lost 2 bases, the J end lost 0 bases, and 12 bases lay between the germline ends. Here the CDR3 DNA reads TGTGCCAGCAGCTTTGGGTCAGGGTTTAGCAATCAGCCCCAGCATTTT. Encoded protein: CASSFGSGFSNQPQHF.

This clone rates as medium-sized. The chain has TRBV27 and TRBJ2-3; D uncertain. With 5 bases removed from V and 1 base from J, the gap between germline ends came to 4 bases. The CDR3 totals 12 residues. Germline assignment: CDR1 MNHEY and CDR2 SMNVEV (reference sequence). The CDR3 nucleotides read TGTGCCAGCAGTGCCCGCACAGATACGCAGTATTTT. Translated, it gives CASSARTDTQYF.

The chain carries TRBV5-6 and TRBJ2-6; the match to TRBD2 covers 7 bases. This CDR3 has 18 amino acids. Germline trimming cut 1 base from V and 0 bases from J; bases unmatched to any gene: 7. Germline CDR1 is SGHDT and CDR2 is YYEEEE. The CDR3 nucleotides read TGTGCCAGCAGCTTGTTCCTAGCGGAGAACTCTGGGGCCAACGTCCTGACTTTC. Residues: CASSLFLAENSGANVLTF.

The V and J genes are TRBV28 and TRBJ1-5; D is ambiguous. CDR3 size: 15 residues. The germline V and J ends were trimmed by 5 bases and 0 bases, with 11 bases remaining between them. CDR1 MDHEN and CDR2 SYDVKM come from the germline V gene. CDR3 nucleotides: TGTGCCAGCAGTCTCGATGAGTATAGCAATCAGCCCCAGCATTTT. This codes for CASSLDEYSNQPQHF.

This chain joins TRBV23-1 and TRBJ1-3; 8 bases fit TRBD1. TRBV23-1 counts as an open reading frame of uncertain function. This CDR3 contains 17 residues. V lost 7 bases and J lost 0; bases outside the gene matches: 11. The CDR3 reads CASIRGQDRHSGNTIYF. CDR3 DNA: TGCGCCAGCATCAGGGGGCAGGACCGTCACTCTGGAAACACCATATATTTT.

The chain has TRBV27 and TRBJ2-1; tentative D call: TRBD2 (6 bases). Per the germline V gene, CDR1 is MNHEY and CDR2 is SMNVEV (reference sequence). The V gene lost 5 bases and the J gene lost 4 bases, with 15 bases spanning the gap. The CDR3 covers 15 residues. The CDR3 sequence: CASSPAGSGYNEQFF. The CDR3 DNA is TGTGCCAGCAGTCCCGCCGGGAGCGGTTACAATGAGCAGTTCTTC.

The chain carries TRBV5-5 and TRBJ2-1, with 7 nucleotides matching TRBD2. Germline V CDR1 and CDR2: SGHKS, YYEKEE (reference sequence). The CDR3 totals 17 residues. Unmatched junction bases numbered 9, after V lost 0 bases and J lost 3 bases. The CDR3 sequence: CASSLGHGDYFYNEQFF. DNA for the CDR3: TGTGCCAGCAGCTTGGGCCACGGGGACTATTTCTACAATGAGCAGTTCTTC. Looking up the rest from reference TRBV5-5 and TRBJ2-1 gives the full variable domain: DAGVTQSPTHLIKTRGQQVTLRCSPISGHKSVSWYQQVLGQGPQFIFQYYEKEERGRGNFPDRFSARQFPNYSSELNVNALLLGDSALYLCASSLGHGDYFYNEQFFGPGTRLTVL.

This chain connects TRBV5-5 to TRBJ1-2; TRBD1 is a possible D gene (5 bases). The CDR3 length is 15 residues. With 4 bases removed from V and 4 bases from J, the gap between germline ends came to 17 bases. In germline, CDR1 is SGHKS, CDR2 YYEKEE (reference sequence). CDR3 nucleotides: TGTGCCAGCAGCCTGGACCGTGTGGGGGTCTATGGCTACACCTTC. It yields the protein CASSLDRVGVYGYTF.

V gene TRBV9 combines with J gene TRBJ1-2; tentative D call: TRBD1 (5 bases). The CDR3 spans 15 residues. Trimming removed 3 bases from V and 3 bases from J, with 15 bases in between. Germline V gives CDR1 SGDLS, CDR2 YYNGEE. The CDR3 region is CASSAALGVDYGYTF. CDR3 nucleotides: TGTGCCAGCAGCGCAGCGTTGGGGGTGGACTATGGCTACACCTTC.

The rearrangement links TRBV4-2 to TRBJ1-3; D unclear. Trimming stripped 8 bases from V and 0 bases from J, with 23 bases between. Germline V gene lookup returns CDR1 LGHNA and CDR2 YNFKEQ. This CDR3 is built from 18 residues. This CDR3 is CASRPTDKAIFSGNTIYF. The CDR3, as DNA: TGTGCCAGCCGACCCACTGACAAGGCCATCTTCTCTGGAAACACCATATATTTT.

CDR3 sequence reads: CASSVTSNTEAFF. DNA of the CDR3: TGTGCCAGCAGCGTTACTTCTAACACTGAAGCTTTCTTT. The chain recombines TRBV9 with TRBJ1-1; no definite D call. The V gene lost 2 bases and the J gene lost 2 bases, with 7 bases spanning the gap. Germline V gene data show CDR1 as SGDLS and CDR2 as YYNGEE. There are 13 residues in the CDR3.

The chain links TRBV6-5 to TRBJ1-1; the D gene is possibly TRBD1 (5 bases). Per germline, CDR1 MNHEY and CDR2 SVGAGI. The CDR3 spans 12 residues. V gave up 4 bases and J gave up 5 bases, with 8 bases separating them. The CDR3 sequence: CASSWGGTEAFF. DNA of the CDR3: TGTGCCAGCAGTTGGGGGGGGACTGAAGCTTTCTTT.

The chain joins TRBV7-2 to TRBJ2-7, with D unresolved. The CDR3 sequence is 14 residues long. Germline-derived CDR1 and CDR2 are SGHTA and FQGNSA. V was shortened by 4 bases and J by 7 bases, with 17 bases between the two germline ends. The CDR3 DNA reads as TGTGCCAGCAGCTCCCACGCCGGACCCGGGGAGCAGTACTTC. The encoded protein is CASSSHAGPGEQYF. Filled out from reference TRBV7-2 and TRBJ2-7, the complete variable domain reads GAGVSQSPSNKVTEKGKDVELRCDPISGHTALYWYRQSLGQGLEFLIYFQGNSAPDKSGLPSDRFSAERTGGSVSTLTIQRTQQEDSAVYLCASSSHAGPGEQYFGPGTRLTVT.

The J gene is TRBJ1-1, the V gene TRBV15, with D possibly TRBD1 on 5 matching bases. The V and J ends lost 1 base and 4 bases respectively, with 10 bases between them. This CDR3 is built from 14 residues. Germline loops: CDR1 LNHNV, CDR2 YYDKDF (reference sequence). The CDR3 spells CATSRGGESTEAFF. CDR3 DNA sequence: TGTGCCACCAGCAGAGGAGGGGAGAGCACTGAAGCTTTCTTT.

This sequence joins TRBV27 and TRBJ1-2; the match to TRBD1 covers 9 bases. Per the germline V gene, CDR1 is MNHEY and CDR2 is SMNVEV (reference sequence). The trim removed 6 bases at V and 7 bases at J, leaving 3 bases unmatched. The CDR3 totals 12 residues. The CDR3 reads CASRGDRVGYTF. DNA of the CDR3: TGTGCCAGCAGAGGGGACAGGGTTGGCTACACCTTC.

This rearrangement joins TRBV2 to TRBJ1-2; no firm D call. The V end lost 2 bases, the J end lost 1 base, and 8 bases lay between the germline ends. The CDR3 is 14 residues long. In germline, CDR1 is SNHLY, CDR2 FYNNEI. CDR3 loop: CASSEQQRNYGYTF. The CDR3 DNA is TGTGCCAGCAGTGAACAACAGCGTAACTATGGCTACACCTTC.

This rearrangement joins TRBV27 to TRBJ1-3, with 8 bases lining up with TRBD1. Germline V gene lookup returns CDR1 MNHEY and CDR2 SMNVEV (reference sequence). The CDR3 totals 15 residues. V gave up 4 bases and J gave up 3 bases; unmatched junction bases: 5. The CDR3 reads CASSSSGGYGNTIYF. In nucleotides, the CDR3 is TGTGCCAGCAGTTCATCAGGGGGCTATGGAAACACCATATATTTT.

The rearrangement joins TRBV7-9 to TRBJ2-1, with 8 bases identical to TRBD2. Germline V gives CDR1 SEHNR, CDR2 FQNEAQ (reference sequence). V was clipped by 5 bases and J by 4 bases; unmatched bases: 10. The CDR3 length is 16 residues. The CDR3 reads CASSDSGKNRYNEQFF. The CDR3 coding sequence is TGTGCCAGCAGCGATAGCGGGAAAAATAGGTACAATGAGCAGTTCTTC.

The table lists this clone with a count of one. The chain has TRBV19 and TRBJ2-7, with 9 nucleotides matching TRBD1. The CDR3 spans 15 residues. V lost 6 bases, J lost 5 bases, and 11 bases stayed unmatched. Germline loops: CDR1 LNHDA, CDR2 SQIVND (reference sequence). The CDR3 coding sequence is TGTGCCAGTAGAAGGGACAGGGAAGGGGAAAACGAGCAGTACTTC. It encodes CASRRDREGENEQYF.

The chain is built from TRBV6-5 and TRBJ1-2; D unresolved. Germline-derived CDR1 and CDR2 are MNHEY and SVGAGI. V was trimmed by 0 bases and J by 6 bases, leaving 8 bases between them. CDR3 length equals 13 residues. The CDR3: CASSYSGDDGYTF. DNA of the CDR3: TGTGCCAGCAGTTACTCCGGCGATGATGGCTACACCTTC.

The V call is TRBV5-1, the J call TRBJ2-5, with 7 bases lining up with TRBD1. The DNA end is more similar to TRBJ2-7, so the J call may be wrong. CDR3 length: 14 amino acids. Germline loops: CDR1 SGHRS, CDR2 YFSETQ. CDR3 in amino acids: CASRTGDSAYEQYF. CDR3 coding DNA: TGCGCCAGCAGGACCGGGGACAGCGCCTACGAGCAGTACTTC.

The rearrangement uses TRBV7-9 and TRBJ2-3; D unclear. Trimming stripped 1 base from V and 3 bases from J, with 5 bases between. The CDR3 sequence is 13 residues long. Germline values: CDR1 SEHNR, CDR2 FQNEAQ (reference sequence). The CDR3 reads CASSLVLTDTQYF. The CDR3 DNA reads TGTGCCAGCAGCTTAGTACTTACAGATACGCAGTATTTT.